This T cell receptor beta chain comes out of a study of cytotoxic CD8 clonotypes in ibrutinib-treated CLL. This CDR3 has 17 amino acids. V shed 3 bases, J shed 5 bases, and the junction held 14 bases outside the gene matches. From germline, CDR1 is SGDLS and CDR2 YYNGEE. Sequencing was designed to attain a depth spanning 1 in 200,000 to 1 in 1 million T cells. Assay: immunoSEQ multiplex PCR; the TCRdb copy retains only in-frame clones and omits some. This sample has 25,000 or so clones; roughly 60% occur once, and the top ten carry approximately 15%. Investigators sourced around 2 micrograms of genomic DNA from cryopreserved PBMCs for TCR beta libraries.

The specimen was PBMCs, collected before ibrutinib treatment. The V call is TRBV9, the J call TRBJ1-1, with TRBD1 matching over 9 bases. The clonotype originates from a human donor with chronic lymphocytic leukemia. CDR3 nucleotides: TGTGCCAGCAGCGCCACGACAGGGGGAATAGGACAGACTGAAGCTTTCTTT. Residues: CASSATTGGIGQTEAFF.